The 3 T cell receptor beta chains reported below all come from one sample, sequenced in a study of beta chain features in type 1 diabetes. cDNA synthesis used the whole RNA isolate, giving expressed TCRB sequences. This table comes from immunoSEQ multiplex PCR, and its TCRdb copy is limited to in-frame clones, with some not included. The repertoire includes nearly 250,000 clones, roughly 14% of them detected once, and approximately 0.024% sits in the top ten. Sequencing was carried out using naive CD4+ T cells from blood. The receptors shown here come from a woman between 40 and 55 years old in good health.

The rearrangement joins TRBV18 to TRBJ1-2; D is perhaps TRBD1 (5 bases). Germline CDR1 reads KGHSH; CDR2 reads LQKENI. Deletions cut 3 bases from V and 1 base from J, with 15 bases between. The CDR3 covers 16 residues. As DNA, the CDR3 is TGTGCCAGCTCACCCTTGGACAAACCGCTTAACTATGGCTACACCTTC. Amino acid sequence: CASSPLDKPLNYGYTF.

This clone showed up just a few times. The V call is TRBV5-1, the J call TRBJ2-1; D possibly corresponds to TRBD1 (6 bases). This CDR3 has 16 amino acids. Per germline, CDR1 SGHRS and CDR2 YFSETQ. Trimming cost V 3 bases and J 7 bases, with 20 bases left between them. This CDR3 is CASSSFGRQGLNEQFF. In DNA, the CDR3 is TGCGCCAGCAGCTCGTTCGGGCGGCAGGGGCTGAATGAGCAGTTCTTC.

The chain employs TRBV16 and TRBJ1-5; possibly TRBD1 for D (5 bases). Trimming took 1 base from V and 4 from J, leaving 11 bases between them. The V gene's germline CDR1 is KGHSY and CDR2 FQNENV. The CDR3 has 15 amino acids. This CDR3 reads CASSQWGGENQPQHF. CDR3 nucleotides: TGTGCCAGCAGCCAATGGGGAGGGGAGAATCAGCCCCAGCATTTT.